Following are 10 T cell receptor beta chains from one sample sequenced in a study of shared clonotypes between healthy human individuals. Produced via immunoSEQ multiplex PCR; TCRdb's table is partial and in-frame only. The repertoire holds some 660,000 clones, with around 78% as singletons. The specimen sequenced was memory CD4+ T cells sorted from blood. Stated subset: CD45RA-negative fraction. Receptor source: a woman aged 25 to 45 in good health.

The rearrangement links TRBV28 to TRBJ1-4, with D possibly TRBD1 on 5 matching bases. The CDR3 totals 15 residues. V was shortened by 6 bases and J by 8 bases, with 19 bases between the two germline ends. The germline gives CDR1 MDHEN, CDR2 SYDVKM. The CDR3 DNA reads as TGTGCCAGCAGCTACGGGACGGGATCGTTGGAAAAACTGTTTTTT. Translated: CASSYGTGSLEKLFF.

The rearrangement uses TRBV25-1 and TRBJ2-3, with D maybe TRBD2 (7 bases). The V and J ends lost 4 bases and 4 bases respectively, with 21 bases between them. The CDR3 is made up of 17 amino acids. Germline loops: CDR1 MGHDK, CDR2 SYGVNS. The CDR3 bases are TGTGCCAGCAGTGCGAATGGGGGCGGGAGCTTGCCAGATACGCAGTATTTT. Translated, it gives CASSANGGGSLPDTQYF.

In regard to this clone: Other DNA sequences in this sample translate to the same CDR3. This chain connects TRBV2 to TRBJ1-2, with D perhaps matching TRBD1 (5 bases). CDR1 is SNHLY, CDR2 FYNNEI, per germline. Trimming pared 5 bases from V and 2 bases from J, leaving 6 bases between. The CDR3 loop spans 12 amino acids. The CDR3 sequence: CASSRDNYGYTF. The CDR3 region has the DNA TGTGCCAGCAGTCGGGACAACTATGGCTACACCTTC. Variable domain in full (rest from reference TRBV2 and TRBJ1-2): EPEVTQTPSHQVTQMGQEVILRCVPISNHLYFYWYRQILGQKVEFLVSFYNNEISEKSEIFDDQFSVERPDGSNFTLKIRSTKLEDSAMYFCASSRDNYGYTFGSGTRLTVV.

The rearrangement links TRBV5-1 to TRBJ2-1, with a tentative D call TRBD2 (6 bases). Looked up from germline, CDR1 is SGHRS and CDR2 is YFSETQ. The CDR3 is made up of 14 amino acids. The V end was cut by 4 bases, the J end by 7 bases, with 15 bases between. CDR3 protein: CASSPGTLGNEQFF. CDR3 sequence (DNA): TGCGCCAGCAGCCCTGGGACTCTGGGAAATGAGCAGTTCTTC. The whole variable domain, filled in from reference TRBV5-1 and TRBJ2-1, reads KAGVTQTPRYLIKTRGQQVTLSCSPISGHRSVSWYQQTPGQGLQFLFEYFSETQRNKGNFPGRFSGRQFSNSRSEMNVSTLELGDSALYLCASSPGTLGNEQFFGPGTRLTVL.

This clone was counted a few times. The chain is built from TRBV6-6 and TRBJ1-5; D unresolved. Germline values: CDR1 MNHNY, CDR2 SVGAGI (reference sequence). The CDR3 extends over 14 amino acids. Trimming stripped 6 bases from V and 2 bases from J, with 11 bases between. CDR3 loop: CASSRLMGNQPQHF. CDR3 in DNA: TGTGCCAGCAGCCGGTTGATGGGCAATCAGCCCCAGCATTTT.

The chain carries TRBV4-1 and TRBJ2-5, with 7 nucleotides matching TRBD1. From germline, CDR1 is MGHRA and CDR2 YSYEKL. V lost 5 bases, J lost 5 bases, and 8 bases stayed unmatched. The CDR3 has 14 amino acids. The DNA for the CDR3 is TGCGCCAGCAGCTTTCGACAGGGCCTTGAGACCCAGTACTTC. This codes for CASSFRQGLETQYF.

This rearrangement joins TRBV5-6 to TRBJ1-3; no clear D gene. The CDR3 is made up of 15 amino acids. The V gene's germline CDR1 is SGHDT and CDR2 YYEEEE. V shed 0 bases and J shed 0 bases, with 7 bases lying between them. The CDR3 here is CASSLGSSSGNTIYF. The CDR3, as DNA: TGTGCCAGCAGCTTGGGATCATCCTCTGGAAACACCATATATTTT.

The rearrangement links TRBV4-1 to TRBJ2-7; D not resolved. Germline V lookup: CDR1 MGHRA, CDR2 YSYEKL. This CDR3 comprises 14 residues. Trimming took 0 bases from V and 7 from J, leaving 13 bases between them. CDR3 amino acids: CASSQDLAVGEQYF. The CDR3 coding sequence is TGCGCCAGCAGCCAAGATCTCGCGGTTGGGGAGCAGTACTTC.

This clone was observed a handful of times. V gene TRBV6-5 combines with J gene TRBJ2-1; 13 bases are a match to TRBD2. The junction had 4 bases not matched to a gene; V was cut back by 4 bases and J by 7 bases. From germline, CDR1 is MNHEY and CDR2 SVGAGI. The CDR3 runs 15 residues. As DNA, the CDR3 is TGTGCCAGCAGTTCCGGACTAGCGGGAGTTAATGAGCAGTTCTTC. Translating it yields CASSSGLAGVNEQFF.

The V call is TRBV2, the J call TRBJ2-3; D gene ambiguous. The V end lost 6 bases, the J end lost 10 bases, and 17 bases lay between the germline ends. The CDR3 is made up of 13 amino acids. CDR1 and CDR2 from the germline V gene are SNHLY and FYNNEI. Here the CDR3 DNA reads TGTGCCAGCAGGGCCAGTCCTAACGTAGCGCAGTATTTT. Translation gives CASRASPNVAQYF.